This section outlines one T cell receptor beta chain sequence together with its context. The target antigen is unknown. These data originate in a study of identical twins. Overall study results and limits: Memory repertoires showed no such pattern, whereas abundant cord blood beta clonotypes carried fewer insertions.

TCRdb redid the calling of the 5' RACE reads with MiXCR, one entry per CDR3 protein. The sample lists about 530,000 distinct CDR3 sequences; 20% to 25% were seen once. Donors uniformly comprised healthy Caucasians. Germline-derived CDR1 and CDR2 are DFQATT and SNEGSKA (reference sequence). Losses at the gene ends were 1 base for V and 2 bases for J; bases not matched to a gene: 5. The CDR3 extends over 15 amino acids. The data also belong to a second study, concerning yellow fever vaccine responses in identical twins.

The chain couples TRBV20-1 to TRBJ2-1; 7 nucleotides match TRBD1. Material: CD4+ T cells sorted from blood. The receptor was derived from a woman aged 18 to 35 in good health. CDR3 DNA: TGCAGTGCTAGAGCGGGACAGTCCCCCTACAATGAGCAGTTCTTC. Translated, it gives CSARAGQSPYNEQFF.